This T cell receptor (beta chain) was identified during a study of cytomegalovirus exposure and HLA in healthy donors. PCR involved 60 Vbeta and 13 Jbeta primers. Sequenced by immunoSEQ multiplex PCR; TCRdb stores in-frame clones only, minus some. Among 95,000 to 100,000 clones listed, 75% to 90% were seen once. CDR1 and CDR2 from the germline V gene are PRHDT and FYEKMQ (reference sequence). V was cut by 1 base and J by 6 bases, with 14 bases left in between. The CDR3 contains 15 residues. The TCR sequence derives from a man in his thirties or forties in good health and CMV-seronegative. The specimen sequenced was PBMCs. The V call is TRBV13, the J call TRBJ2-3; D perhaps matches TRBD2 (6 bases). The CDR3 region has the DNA TGTGCCAGCAGCTTAGACAGCGCGGAGGGTGATACGCAGTATTTT. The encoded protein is CASSLDSAEGDTQYF.